A single sample is the source of the 5 T cell receptor beta chains below, sequenced in a study of blood T cells in healthy people across ages. Next came a second PCR, run for roughly 6 to 11 cycles, which used a sample-barcoded 5' primer along with a J-beta primer mix. TCRdb re-analysed the 5' RACE reads in MiXCR, keeping a single row per CDR3 protein. This table holds more than 800,000 distinct CDR3 sequences, more than 25% found once. Material: blood. These receptor sequences come from a woman of 80 years or more in good health.

This clonotype was counted ten times or more. The chain links TRBV28 to TRBJ2-1, with D perhaps matching TRBD2 (6 bases). The CDR3 has 13 amino acids. V was trimmed by 3 bases and J by 7 bases, leaving 10 bases between them. The germline V gene has CDR1 MDHEN and CDR2 SYDVKM. The DNA for the CDR3 is TGTGCCAGCAGTTTCTTGAGCGGGAATGAGCAGTTCTTC. This sequence encodes CASSFLSGNEQFF.

The table lists this clonotype with many counts. V is TRBV20-1 and J is TRBJ2-1; 9 nucleotides align to TRBD2. CDR1 and CDR2 (germline): DFQATT, SNEGSKA (reference sequence). V shed 4 bases, J shed 5 bases, and the junction held 6 bases outside the gene matches. This CDR3 has 14 amino acids. The CDR3 spells CSAIRAGGNNEQFF. The CDR3, as DNA: TGCAGTGCTATTAGAGCGGGGGGTAACAATGAGCAGTTCTTC.

This clonotype was picked up a small number of times. This may be a read error: a much more frequent sequence differs by one nucleotide. The chain couples TRBV5-5 to TRBJ2-5; either TRBD1 or TRBD2 may fit D (5 bases each). Germline values: CDR1 SGHKS, CDR2 YYEKEE (reference sequence). This CDR3 is 15 amino acids long. The CDR3 protein is CARSFAPGSQETQYF. The DNA for the CDR3 is TGTGCCCGCAGCTTTGCCCCAGGGAGCCAAGAGACCCAGTACTTC.

V gene TRBV20-1 combines with J gene TRBJ2-1, with D perhaps being TRBD1 or TRBD2 (5 bases each). V shed 2 bases and J shed 13 bases, with 18 bases lying between them. Germline lookup yields CDR1 DFQATT and CDR2 SNEGSKA (reference sequence). The CDR3 covers 13 residues. The CDR3 here is CSARLDNRDRQFF. In DNA, the CDR3 is TGCAGTGCTAGATTAGATAACCGGGACCGCCAGTTCTTC.

This clonotype was counted ten times or more. This chain joins TRBV25-1 and TRBJ2-5; tentatively, D is TRBD1 (6 bases). The CDR3 contains 14 residues. The V and J ends lost 0 bases and 4 bases respectively, with 9 bases between them. The germline gives CDR1 MGHDK, CDR2 SYGVNS. CDR3 nucleotides: TGTGCCAGCAGTGAATATTTGGGGGCAGAGACCCAGTACTTC. It is translated as CASSEYLGAETQYF.